What follows are 17 T cell receptor beta chains derived from one specimen sequenced in a study of blood T cell repertoires in COVID-19. Clones were read by immunoSEQ multiplex PCR, and TCRdb kept only the in-frame ones, dropping some. The sample includes 150,000 to 200,000 clones, just over 85% of them seen just once. The source material was peripheral blood. Receptors were obtained from a man aged 50-60 years with active or convalescent COVID-19.

The CDR3 region has the DNA TGTGCCAGCAGCTCGGGACAGAGCGATGAAAAACTGTTTTTT. Protein product: CASSSGQSDEKLFF. This chain joins TRBV7-2 and TRBJ1-4; 7 bases line up with TRBD1. The CDR3 length is 14 residues. After removal of 4 bases from V and 6 bases from J, the junction contained 5 bases not matched to a gene. Germline loops: CDR1 SGHTA, CDR2 FQGNSA.

The J gene is TRBJ2-1, the V gene TRBV5-6; no clear D. There are 15 residues in the CDR3. Trimming pared 1 base from V and 4 bases from J, leaving 12 bases between. From germline, CDR1 is SGHDT and CDR2 YYEEEE. The CDR3 sequence is CASSLISAGYNEQFF. CDR3 bases: TGTGCCAGCAGCTTGATCTCGGCAGGTTACAATGAGCAGTTCTTC.

The rearrangement joins TRBV19 to TRBJ2-5, with D unresolved. The CDR3 has 14 amino acids. Deletions cut 3 bases from V and 5 bases from J, with 13 bases between. Germline CDR1 and CDR2: LNHDA and SQIVND (reference sequence). The CDR3 sequence is CASSINSRRETQYF. Written as DNA, the CDR3 is TGTGCCAGTAGTATCAACAGCCGCCGGGAGACCCAGTACTTC.

The chain recombines TRBV7-3 with TRBJ2-2; a possible D gene is TRBD1 (5 bases). The CDR3 consists of 18 residues. Germline CDR1 reads SGHTA; CDR2 reads FQGTGA. The ends were cut back, 1 base at V and 0 bases at J, with 15 bases in the middle. Written as DNA, the CDR3 is TGTGCCAGCAGCTTAATGCCAGGGCGCTTGTCGAACACCGGGGAGCTGTTTTTT. It translates to CASSLMPGRLSNTGELFF.

This chain uses TRBV28 with TRBJ1-4, with 7 bases lining up with TRBD1. The V gene end was trimmed by 6 bases and the J gene end by 4 bases; junction bases not matched to a gene: 5. The CDR3 contains 14 residues. Germline CDR1 MDHEN, CDR2 SYDVKM. The CDR3 region is CASSWDSINEKLFF. The DNA of the CDR3 is TGTGCCAGCAGCTGGGACAGCATTAATGAAAAACTGTTTTTT.

The gene calls are TRBV25-1 and TRBJ1-6, with a tentative D call TRBD1 (6 bases). The V gene lost 1 base and the J gene lost 8 bases, with 12 bases spanning the gap. This CDR3 region has 15 residues. Per germline, CDR1 MGHDK and CDR2 SYGVNS. The CDR3 here is CASSELGGDYSPLHF. CDR3 coding DNA: TGTGCCAGCAGTGAATTAGGGGGGGATTATTCACCCCTCCACTTT.

This clone was seen a few times. This chain uses TRBV19 with TRBJ2-5; TRBD2 is a possible D gene (6 bases). The germline V and J ends were trimmed by 9 bases and 7 bases, with 15 bases remaining between them. CDR3 length equals 12 residues. Germline lookup yields CDR1 LNHDA and CDR2 SQIVND (reference sequence). The CDR3, as DNA: TGTGCCAGCGGGGAGGCTAGTGGGACCCAGTACTTC. Its translation is CASGEASGTQYF.

This chain connects TRBV6-5 to TRBJ2-7; D unclear. The V end was cut by 6 bases, the J end by 4 bases, with 10 bases between. Germline-derived CDR1 and CDR2 are MNHEY and SVGAGI. CDR3 length: 12 amino acids. CDR3 amino acids: CASSGIRYEQYF. The CDR3 region has the DNA TGTGCCAGCAGCGGTATCCGATACGAGCAGTACTTC.

This chain uses TRBV20-1 with TRBJ2-1, with 7 bases lining up with TRBD1. The CDR3 length is 15 residues. Germline values: CDR1 DFQATT, CDR2 SNEGSKA (reference sequence). The junction had 10 bases not matched to a gene; V was cut back by 3 bases and J by 5 bases. CDR3 coding DNA: TGCAGTGCTAGTGGTACAGGGGCTTTCCACAATGAGCAGTTCTTC. Protein sequence: CSASGTGAFHNEQFF.

The rearrangement links TRBV9 to TRBJ1-2, with 7 bases lining up with TRBD1. V lost 0 bases and J lost 7; bases outside the gene matches: 3. This CDR3 spans 13 amino acids. The V gene's germline CDR1 is SGDLS and CDR2 YYNGEE. This chain's CDR3 is CASSVEGAAGYTF. The CDR3 region has the DNA TGTGCCAGCAGCGTAGAGGGGGCAGCTGGCTACACCTTC.

The chain has TRBV18 and TRBJ1-6; 10 bases align to TRBD1. Per the germline V gene, CDR1 is KGHSH and CDR2 is LQKENI. V lost 4 bases and J lost 8; bases outside the gene matches: 8. The CDR3 extends over 16 amino acids. The CDR3 coding sequence is TGTGCCAGCTCACAACTGACAGGGGGCCGAGATTCACCCCTCCACTTT. Translation: CASSQLTGGRDSPLHF.

The chain employs TRBV10-2 and TRBJ2-7, with TRBD2 matching 12 bases. With 0 bases clipped from V and 5 bases from J, the junction kept 11 bases outside the gene matches. Germline CDR1 is WSHSY and CDR2 is SAAADI. This CDR3 contains 18 residues. The CDR3: CASSESPSLAGGVHEQYF. The CDR3 nucleotides are TGCGCCAGCAGTGAGTCGCCCTCCCTAGCGGGAGGGGTCCACGAGCAGTACTTC.

J is TRBJ2-3 and V is TRBV4-2; 7 bases line up with TRBD1. Unmatched junction bases numbered 11, after V lost 4 bases and J lost 1 base. Germline V CDR1 and CDR2: LGHNA, YNFKEQ. CDR3 length: 17 amino acids. The CDR3 protein is CASSPRLTGERTDTQYF. The CDR3 bases are TGTGCCAGCAGCCCCCGGCTAACAGGGGAGCGCACAGATACGCAGTATTTT.

The chain uses TRBV6-5 and TRBJ2-7, with 9 bases matching TRBD2. The ends lost 0 bases at V and 3 bases at J; junction bases unmatched: 0. The V gene's germline CDR1 is MNHEY and CDR2 SVGAGI. This CDR3 contains 14 residues. In DNA form, the CDR3 reads TGTGCCAGCAGTTACTCGACTAGCGGCTACGAGCAGTACTTC. Residues: CASSYSTSGYEQYF.

V is TRBV25-1 and J is TRBJ1-2, with D possibly TRBD1 on 5 matching bases. Trimming left V 4 bases short and J 5 bases short, with 8 bases between. The CDR3 totals 12 residues. CDR1 is MGHDK, CDR2 SYGVNS, per germline. CDR3 residues: CASSVGGYGYTF. CDR3 coding DNA: TGTGCCAGCAGTGTGGGGGGTTATGGCTACACCTTC.

The rearrangement joins TRBV7-2 to TRBJ2-3, with TRBD2 matching 11 bases. The length of the CDR3 is 16 residues. J gave up 0 bases and V 3 bases, and 2 bases lay outside the gene matches. Germline CDR1 is SGHTA and CDR2 is FQGNSA. The CDR3 DNA is TGTGCCAGCAGCTTTAGCGGGGGGGCTAGCACAGATACGCAGTATTTT. Translated, it gives CASSFSGGASTDTQYF.

The chain recombines TRBV25-1 with TRBJ2-5; D possibly corresponds to TRBD1 (6 bases). With 7 bases removed from V and 5 bases from J, the gap between germline ends came to 29 bases. Germline assignment: CDR1 MGHDK and CDR2 SYGVNS. The CDR3 is 18 amino acids. This CDR3 reads CASNRGSAGEGSLETQYF. DNA of the CDR3: TGTGCCAGCAACAGAGGGTCCGCAGGGGAAGGAAGTTTGGAGACCCAGTACTTC.